This TCR beta chain derives from a study of OX40 agonist ivuxolimab in advanced cancers. For the wider study: Ivuxolimab, which targeted the costimulatory receptor OX40 (CD134), was an agonistic, fully human IgG2 monoclonal antibody. Intravenous ivuxolimab was administered to patients every 2 weeks at six dose levels: 0.01, 0.1, 0.3, 1.5, 3 and 10 mg/kg. Of the approximately 50 dose-escalation patients, hepatocellular carcinoma was present in around 19, melanoma in roughly 15, renal cell carcinoma in 9 and head and neck cancer in 9. The dose-escalation cohort was about 83% male with a mean age of about 58 years, ranging from roughly 23 to 79. Patients were allowed to have had prior anti-PD-1, anti-PD-L1 or anti-CTLA-4 therapy, and more than 35% of the dose-escalation patients had been treated with checkpoint inhibitors. Partial responses occurred in three dose-escalation patients: two with cutaneous melanoma and one with hepatocellular carcinoma. Peripheral TCRbeta sequencing aimed to test whether ivuxolimab altered TCR sequence diversity and caused clonal T-cell expansion. The paper reports the monotherapy dose-escalation portion (N of about 50 patients) of the phase I ivuxolimab trial. What the research found in general, with its limitations: Antigen specificity was not determined for the clonally expanded peripheral T cells. In the 0.1-3.0 mg/kg groups, partial responders had among the lowest normalized peripheral clonal expansion, particularly in CD8+ T cells. Low levels of normalized T-cell clonal expansion were also seen in some patients who did not respond. After ivuxolimab, expanded clones were on average more numerous among CD8+ T cells than among CD4+ T cells. At doses from 0.1 to 3.0 mg/kg, clonal expansion was seen in both CD4+ and CD8+ blood T cells between baseline and week 6.

The sample holds one count of this clone. This clone's antigen is unknown. Base qualities were left out, and no much larger clone turns up one base away. Genomic DNA was extracted from sorted cells for sequencing of the TCRbeta CDR3 region. TCRbeta CDR3 regions were sequenced using the immunoSEQ Assay. Not all clones reach the TCRdb copy of this immuneACCESS table, which keeps in-frame sequences only. Checked studies attribute under half of the gap to unresolved V genes and leave the rest unexplained. For this sample there are almost 85,000 clones; about 86% appear just once. Around 6.3% of the sample lies in the top ten. The trial excluded patients who had a history of autoimmune disease or who were on systemic immunosuppression. Peripheral blood for TCR sequencing was drawn from every dose cohort at baseline, at cycle 4 day 1 and at cycle 7 day 1. Samples were obtained from an open-label, multicenter, first-in-human phase I dose-escalation trial of ivuxolimab. Adults with locally advanced or metastatic head and neck squamous cell, hepatocellular, melanoma or renal cell carcinoma were enrolled in the trial. CD4+ and CD8+ T cells were sorted separately from peripheral blood before TCR sequencing.

The sample in question was CD4+ or CD8+ T cells sorted from blood, obtained in a trial of the OX40 agonist ivuxolimab. The receptor was derived from an adult with an advanced solid tumor such as melanoma, head and neck, liver or kidney cancer.

The sequence in DNA is TGTGCCAGTCAAGGGACAGGGGGCGCGGAGACCCAGTACTTC. Its translation is CASQGTGGAETQYF. The chain was built from TRBV6-6 and TRBJ2-5, and TRBD1 aligns with 12 junction nucleotides. From its cysteine to its phenylalanine, the CDR3 spans 14 amino acids. Only the CDR3 DNA stays, 42 bases, in frame from base 1. For this chain, trimming is 9 bases at the V end and 5 bases at the J end, and the number of junction bases without a gene match is 7. From a lookup of the germline V gene (reference sequence), CDR1 and CDR2 are MNHNY and SVGAGI.